This T cell receptor (beta chain) was observed in a study of blood T cells in healthy people across ages (dated by TCRdb to between 2015 and 2016). Regarding the complete study: In model experiments, roughly one uniquely barcoded TCR beta cDNA molecule per two T cells was captured by template switching. Age-related changes in TCR beta repertoire diversity were measured in the study by deep sequencing normalized with unique cDNA molecular identifiers. The donors were divided into four age groups: young (average about 16 years), middle-aged (over 35), aged (about 61) and long-lived (about 90). Donors of different ages were randomly distributed across sequencing lanes to avoid experimental bias. Two additional independent replicas of 1 million unique cDNA reads from the same blood draw were analyzed for two donors (one aged 18 to 29 and one aged 80 or older). What the study reported, not specific to this receptor: As age increased, observed TCR beta diversity per million T cells dropped in a roughly linear way, and a significant reduction was already evident by age approximately 40. Conclusive comparison of naive and antigen-experienced compartments was prevented by the profiling of bulk unsorted PBMCs. Estimates of total diversity based on one million sequenced T cells were regarded as lower bounds and as underestimates. The CMV infection status of donors was not known, potentially confounding age-related changes in expanded clonotypes. The percentage of naive T cells measured by flow cytometry correlated strongly with observed TCR beta diversity. Compared with the aged group, the long-lived group had more naive CD4+ T cells, fewer expanded clones and increased TCR diversity, a pattern suggesting age selection.

The donors were under 40 Caucasian individuals from Russia, aged roughly 6 to 100 years, who were systemically healthy. Each donor gave 9.5 to 10 milliliters of peripheral blood, drawn into EDTA-treated Vacutainer tubes. PBMCs were isolated by Ficoll-Paque density-gradient centrifugation, with at least 6 million obtained per sample. Trizol reagent was used to extract total RNA from the PBMCs, yielding at least 5 micrograms per sample. Naive CD45RAhigh/CD27high T cell percentages were measured by flow cytometry on a PBMC aliquot from every donor. Sequences DFQATT (CDR1) and SNEGSKA (CDR2) are obtained from the germline V gene (reference sequence). V is reduced by 6 bases and J by 5 bases, leaving a spacing of 16 bases between them. Reading from cysteine to phenylalanine, the CDR3 counts 13 amino acids. Only the CDR3 part of the read is kept: 39 bases, read in frame from the first base. Receptors were amplified or captured by 5' RACE. Sequencing instrument: Illumina HiSeq 2500. The second PCR ran for about 6 to 12 cycles and used a J-beta primer mix along with a sample-barcoded 5' primer. A unique molecular identifier was introduced onto each TCR beta cDNA molecule by a template-switch 5' adaptor carrying 12 random nucleotides. At least 2.5 million CDR3-containing paired-end reads were obtained from each sample. First-strand cDNA synthesis was performed from all RNA using the Mint cDNA synthesis kit, with priming by a TRBC-specific oligonucleotide. After uracil-DNA glycosylase treatment, a first 18-cycle PCR used universal primers M1SS and BC2_uni_R on all cDNA. Per the original workflow: For normalization, 1 million high-quality reads were randomly selected from each sample, with every read carrying a distinct molecular identifier. Reads sharing molecular identifiers were discarded rather than binned into consensus sequences. MiTCR, with a Q25 quality threshold and the strictest error-elimination algorithm, was used for CDR3 identification, clonotype clustering and error correction. A nonparametric unseen species model with Euler transformation was used to estimate a lower bound on total TCR beta diversity. The raw public data were reprocessed by TCRdb itself: fastp quality trimming at Q25, MiXCR clonotype calling, in-frame beta chains only. When rows share a CDR3 protein, they turn into one entry using the most common DNA and genes. TCRdb assigned the V and J calls; the authors' analysis was not used. The sample table records 1.5 million to 2 million distinct CDR3 sequences; about 35% of these occur just once. Roughly 12% of the sample is in the top ten clones.

As concerns this clonotype: Its antigen is still unknown. Per-base quality was not reported, and no clone a single base away is much larger than it.

The chain is encoded by TRBV20-1 joined to TRBJ2-5; TRBD2 could be the D gene, as 6 bases match. The TCR sequence derives from a woman aged 30 to 39 in good health. Sequenced sample: blood. The DNA sequence is TGCAGTGCGCAAGCGGGCAAAACTGAGACCCAGTACTTC. Translation gives CSAQAGKTETQYF.